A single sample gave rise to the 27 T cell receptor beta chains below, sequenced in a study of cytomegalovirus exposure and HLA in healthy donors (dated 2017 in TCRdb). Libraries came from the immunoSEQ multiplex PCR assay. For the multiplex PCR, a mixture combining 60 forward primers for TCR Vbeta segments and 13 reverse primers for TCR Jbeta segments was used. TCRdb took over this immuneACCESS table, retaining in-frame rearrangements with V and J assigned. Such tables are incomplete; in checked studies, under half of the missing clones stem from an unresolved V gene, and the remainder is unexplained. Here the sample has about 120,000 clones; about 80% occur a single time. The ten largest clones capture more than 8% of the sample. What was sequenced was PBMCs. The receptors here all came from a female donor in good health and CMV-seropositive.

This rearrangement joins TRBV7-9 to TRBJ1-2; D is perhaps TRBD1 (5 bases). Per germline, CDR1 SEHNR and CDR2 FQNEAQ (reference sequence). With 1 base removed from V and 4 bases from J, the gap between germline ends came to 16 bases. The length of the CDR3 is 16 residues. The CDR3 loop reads CASSLGQPLLSYGYTF. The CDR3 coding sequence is TGTGCCAGCAGCTTAGGACAGCCCCTCTTGTCCTATGGCTACACCTTC.

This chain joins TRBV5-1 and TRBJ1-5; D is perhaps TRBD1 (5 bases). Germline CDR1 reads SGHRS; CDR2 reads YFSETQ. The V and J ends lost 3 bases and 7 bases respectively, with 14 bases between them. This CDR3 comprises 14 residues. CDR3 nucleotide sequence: TGCGCCAGCAGCTCGGGCGGGGGGGAACAGCCCCAGCATTTT. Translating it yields CASSSGGGEQPQHF.

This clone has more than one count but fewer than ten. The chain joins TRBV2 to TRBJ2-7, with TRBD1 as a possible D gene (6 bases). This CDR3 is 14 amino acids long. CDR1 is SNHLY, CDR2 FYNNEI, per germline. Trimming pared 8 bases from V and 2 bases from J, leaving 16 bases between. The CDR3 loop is CASGGTGLTYEQYF. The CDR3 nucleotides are TGTGCCAGCGGGGGAACAGGGCTTACCTACGAGCAGTACTTC.

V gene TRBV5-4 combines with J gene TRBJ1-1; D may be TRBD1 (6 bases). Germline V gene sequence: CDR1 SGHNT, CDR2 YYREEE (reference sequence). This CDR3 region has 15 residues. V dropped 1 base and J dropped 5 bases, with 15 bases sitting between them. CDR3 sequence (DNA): TGTGCCAGCAGCTTGAGTCAGGGAGGGGGAACTGAAGCTTTCTTT. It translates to CASSLSQGGGTEAFF.

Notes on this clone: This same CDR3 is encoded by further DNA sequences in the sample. The DNA of the CDR3 is TGTGCCAGCACCGGGGGGGCCCTCGATGAGCAGTTCTTC. Protein sequence: CASTGGALDEQFF. The chain combines TRBV28 with TRBJ2-1; 8 bases are a match to TRBD2. Looked up from germline, CDR1 is MDHEN and CDR2 is SYDVKM. This CDR3 region has 13 residues. The V segment lost 7 bases and the J segment 8 bases; nucleotides outside the gene matches: 7.

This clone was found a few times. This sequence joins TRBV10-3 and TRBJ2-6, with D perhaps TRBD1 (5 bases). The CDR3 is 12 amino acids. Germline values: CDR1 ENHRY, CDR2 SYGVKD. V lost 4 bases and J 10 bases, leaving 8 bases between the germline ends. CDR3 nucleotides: TGTGCCATCAGTGGTCAGGGAAACGTCCTGACTTTC. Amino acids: CAISGQGNVLTF.

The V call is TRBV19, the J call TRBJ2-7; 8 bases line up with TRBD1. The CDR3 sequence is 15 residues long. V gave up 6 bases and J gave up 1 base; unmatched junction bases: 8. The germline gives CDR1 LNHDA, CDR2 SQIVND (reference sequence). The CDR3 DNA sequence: TGTGCCAGTAGGTCTGGGACAGGAGGGTCCTACGAGCAGTACTTC. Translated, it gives CASRSGTGGSYEQYF. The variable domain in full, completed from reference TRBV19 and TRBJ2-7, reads DGGITQSPKYLFRKEGQNVTLSCEQNLNHDAMYWYRQDPGQGLRLIYYSQIVNDFQKGDIAEGYSVSREKKESFPLTVTSAQKNPTAFYLCASRSGTGGSYEQYFGPGTRLTVT.

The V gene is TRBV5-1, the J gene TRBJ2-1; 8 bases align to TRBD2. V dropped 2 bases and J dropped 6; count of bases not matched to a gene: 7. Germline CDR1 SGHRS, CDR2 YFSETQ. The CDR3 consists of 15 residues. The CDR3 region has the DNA TGCGCCAGCAGCTTACAACGGGGGGGTTCCAATGAGCAGTTCTTC. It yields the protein CASSLQRGGSNEQFF.

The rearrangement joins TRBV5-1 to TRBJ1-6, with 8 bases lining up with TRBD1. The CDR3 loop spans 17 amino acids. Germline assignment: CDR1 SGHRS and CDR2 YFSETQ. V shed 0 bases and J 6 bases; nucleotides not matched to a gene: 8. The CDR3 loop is CASSLVLAGTGNSPLHF. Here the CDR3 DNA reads TGCGCCAGCAGCTTGGTCCTAGCCGGGACAGGTAATTCACCCCTCCACTTT.

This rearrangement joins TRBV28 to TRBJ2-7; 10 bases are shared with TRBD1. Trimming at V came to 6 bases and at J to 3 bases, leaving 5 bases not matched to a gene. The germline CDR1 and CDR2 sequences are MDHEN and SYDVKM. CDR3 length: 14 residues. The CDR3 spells CASRMTGGVYEQYF. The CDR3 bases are TGTGCCAGCAGGATGACAGGGGGCGTCTACGAGCAGTACTTC.

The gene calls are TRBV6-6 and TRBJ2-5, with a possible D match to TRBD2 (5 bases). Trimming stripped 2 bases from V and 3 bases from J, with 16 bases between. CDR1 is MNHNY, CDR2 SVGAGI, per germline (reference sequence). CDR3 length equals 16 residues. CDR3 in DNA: TGTGCCAGCAGTTACCCCCGACATGAGGAGGAAGAGACCCAGTACTTC. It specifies CASSYPRHEEEETQYF.

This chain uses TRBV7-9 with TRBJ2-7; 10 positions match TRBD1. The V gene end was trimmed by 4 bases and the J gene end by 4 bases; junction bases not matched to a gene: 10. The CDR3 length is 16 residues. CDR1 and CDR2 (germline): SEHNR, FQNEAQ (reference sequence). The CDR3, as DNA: TGTGCCAGCAGCTGGGGTGTGACAGGGGGCGGGTACGAGCAGTACTTC. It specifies CASSWGVTGGGYEQYF.

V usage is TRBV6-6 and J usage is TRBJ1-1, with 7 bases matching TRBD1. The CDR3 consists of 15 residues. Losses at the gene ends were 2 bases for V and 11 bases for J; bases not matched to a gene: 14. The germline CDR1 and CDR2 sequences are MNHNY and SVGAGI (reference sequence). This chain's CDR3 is CASSYQRDRARDAFF. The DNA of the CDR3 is TGTGCCAGCAGTTACCAAAGGGACAGAGCGCGAGACGCTTTCTTT.

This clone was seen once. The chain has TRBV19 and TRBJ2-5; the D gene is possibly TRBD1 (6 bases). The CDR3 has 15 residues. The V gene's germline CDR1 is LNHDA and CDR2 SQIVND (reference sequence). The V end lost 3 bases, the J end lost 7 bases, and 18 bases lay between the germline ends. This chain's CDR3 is CASSIESTDRRTQYF. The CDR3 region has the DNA TGTGCCAGTAGTATCGAGAGTACGGACAGACGGACCCAGTACTTC.

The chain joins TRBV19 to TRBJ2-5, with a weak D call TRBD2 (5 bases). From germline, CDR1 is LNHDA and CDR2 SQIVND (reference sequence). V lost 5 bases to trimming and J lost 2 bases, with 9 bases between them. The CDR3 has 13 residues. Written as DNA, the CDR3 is TGTGCCAGTAGTGTCTGGGAGCAAGAGACCCAGTACTTC. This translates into CASSVWEQETQYF.

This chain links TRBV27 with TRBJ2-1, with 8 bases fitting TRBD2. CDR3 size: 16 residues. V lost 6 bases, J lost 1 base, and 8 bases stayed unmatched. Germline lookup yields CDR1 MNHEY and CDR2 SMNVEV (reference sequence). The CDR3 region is CASRETSVDSYNEQFF. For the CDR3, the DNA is TGTGCCAGCAGGGAGACTAGCGTAGATTCCTACAATGAGCAGTTCTTC.

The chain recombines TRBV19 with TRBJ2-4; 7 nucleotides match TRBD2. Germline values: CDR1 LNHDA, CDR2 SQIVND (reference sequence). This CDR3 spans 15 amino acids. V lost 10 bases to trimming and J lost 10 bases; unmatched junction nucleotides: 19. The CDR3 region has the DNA TGTGCCACTTCATTATTTGAGGGAGCCGGGGGGATTCAGTACTTC. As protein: CATSLFEGAGGIQYF.

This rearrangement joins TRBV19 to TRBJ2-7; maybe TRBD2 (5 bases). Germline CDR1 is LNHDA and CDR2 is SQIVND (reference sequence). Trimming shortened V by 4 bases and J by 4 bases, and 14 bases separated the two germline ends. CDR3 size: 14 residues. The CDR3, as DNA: TGTGCCAGTAGTACGGGGAATAACCATTACGAGCAGTACTTC. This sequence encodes CASSTGNNHYEQYF.

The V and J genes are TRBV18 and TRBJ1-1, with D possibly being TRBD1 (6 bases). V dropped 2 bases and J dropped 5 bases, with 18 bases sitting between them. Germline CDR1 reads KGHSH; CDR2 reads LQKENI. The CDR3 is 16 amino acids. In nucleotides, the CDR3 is TGTGCCAGCTCACCATCCCGGGGACAACTAAGAACTGAAGCTTTCTTT. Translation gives CASSPSRGQLRTEAFF.

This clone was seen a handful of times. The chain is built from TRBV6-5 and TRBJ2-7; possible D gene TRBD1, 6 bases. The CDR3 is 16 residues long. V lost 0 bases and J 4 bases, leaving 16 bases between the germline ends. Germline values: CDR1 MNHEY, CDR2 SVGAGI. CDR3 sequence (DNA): TGTGCCAGCAGTTACTCTACGACAGGAGGCGCTTACGAGCAGTACTTC. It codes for CASSYSTTGGAYEQYF.

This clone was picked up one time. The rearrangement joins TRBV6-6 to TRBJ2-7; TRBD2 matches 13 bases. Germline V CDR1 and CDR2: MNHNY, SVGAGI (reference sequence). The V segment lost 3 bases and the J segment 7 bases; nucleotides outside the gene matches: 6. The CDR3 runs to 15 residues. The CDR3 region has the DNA TGTGCCAGCAGTTATCCGGGACTAGCGGGACAGGAGCAGTACTTC. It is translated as CASSYPGLAGQEQYF.

CDR3 amino acids: CASRIPADTGELFF. The CDR3, as DNA: TGTGCCAGCAGGATCCCCGCGGACACCGGGGAGCTGTTTTTT. V is TRBV4-2 and J is TRBJ2-2; D unresolved. There are 14 residues in the CDR3. The V end was cut by 6 bases, the J end by 3 bases, with 11 bases between. Germline CDR1 and CDR2: LGHNA and YNFKEQ.

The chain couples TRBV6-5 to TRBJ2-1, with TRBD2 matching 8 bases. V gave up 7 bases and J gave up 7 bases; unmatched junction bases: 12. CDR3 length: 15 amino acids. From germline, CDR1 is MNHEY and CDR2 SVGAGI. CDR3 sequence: CASTIGSGGGNEQFF. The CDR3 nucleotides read TGTGCCAGCACCATAGGGAGCGGGGGTGGTAATGAGCAGTTCTTC.

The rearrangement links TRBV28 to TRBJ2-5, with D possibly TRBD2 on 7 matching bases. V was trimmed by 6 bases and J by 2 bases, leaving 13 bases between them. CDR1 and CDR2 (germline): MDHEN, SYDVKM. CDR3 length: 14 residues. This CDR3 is CASSPGGAQETQYF. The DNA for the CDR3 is TGTGCCAGCAGCCCTGGGGGGGCTCAAGAGACCCAGTACTTC.

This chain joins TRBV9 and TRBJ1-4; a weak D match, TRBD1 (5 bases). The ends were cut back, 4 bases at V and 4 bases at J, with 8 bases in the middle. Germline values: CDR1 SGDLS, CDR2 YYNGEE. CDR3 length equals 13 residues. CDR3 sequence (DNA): TGTGCCAGCAGCCCCGGGGGTAATGAAAAACTGTTTTTT. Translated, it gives CASSPGGNEKLFF.

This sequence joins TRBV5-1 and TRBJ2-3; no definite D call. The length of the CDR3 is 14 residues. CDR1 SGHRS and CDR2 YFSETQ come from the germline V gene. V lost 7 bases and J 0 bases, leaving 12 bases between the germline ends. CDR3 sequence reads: CASAHISSTDTQYF. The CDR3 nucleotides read TGCGCCAGCGCGCATATTTCTAGCACAGATACGCAGTATTTT. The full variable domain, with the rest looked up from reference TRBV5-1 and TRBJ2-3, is KAGVTQTPRYLIKTRGQQVTLSCSPISGHRSVSWYQQTPGQGLQFLFEYFSETQRNKGNFPGRFSGRQFSNSRSEMNVSTLELGDSALYLCASAHISSTDTQYFGPGTRLTVL.

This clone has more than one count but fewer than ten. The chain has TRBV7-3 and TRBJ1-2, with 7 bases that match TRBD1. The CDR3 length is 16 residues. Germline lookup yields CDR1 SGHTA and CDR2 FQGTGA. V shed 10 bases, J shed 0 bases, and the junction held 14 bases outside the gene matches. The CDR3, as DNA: TGTGCCACCAACGCGGACAGGAGGGCTGCTAACTATGGCTACACCTTC. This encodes CATNADRRAANYGYTF. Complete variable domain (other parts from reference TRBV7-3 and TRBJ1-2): GAGVSQTPSNKVTEKGKYVELRCDPISGHTALYWYRQSLGQGPEFLIYFQGTGAADDSGLPNDRFFAVRPEGSVSTLKIQRTERGDSAVYLCATNADRRAANYGYTFGSGTRLTVV.